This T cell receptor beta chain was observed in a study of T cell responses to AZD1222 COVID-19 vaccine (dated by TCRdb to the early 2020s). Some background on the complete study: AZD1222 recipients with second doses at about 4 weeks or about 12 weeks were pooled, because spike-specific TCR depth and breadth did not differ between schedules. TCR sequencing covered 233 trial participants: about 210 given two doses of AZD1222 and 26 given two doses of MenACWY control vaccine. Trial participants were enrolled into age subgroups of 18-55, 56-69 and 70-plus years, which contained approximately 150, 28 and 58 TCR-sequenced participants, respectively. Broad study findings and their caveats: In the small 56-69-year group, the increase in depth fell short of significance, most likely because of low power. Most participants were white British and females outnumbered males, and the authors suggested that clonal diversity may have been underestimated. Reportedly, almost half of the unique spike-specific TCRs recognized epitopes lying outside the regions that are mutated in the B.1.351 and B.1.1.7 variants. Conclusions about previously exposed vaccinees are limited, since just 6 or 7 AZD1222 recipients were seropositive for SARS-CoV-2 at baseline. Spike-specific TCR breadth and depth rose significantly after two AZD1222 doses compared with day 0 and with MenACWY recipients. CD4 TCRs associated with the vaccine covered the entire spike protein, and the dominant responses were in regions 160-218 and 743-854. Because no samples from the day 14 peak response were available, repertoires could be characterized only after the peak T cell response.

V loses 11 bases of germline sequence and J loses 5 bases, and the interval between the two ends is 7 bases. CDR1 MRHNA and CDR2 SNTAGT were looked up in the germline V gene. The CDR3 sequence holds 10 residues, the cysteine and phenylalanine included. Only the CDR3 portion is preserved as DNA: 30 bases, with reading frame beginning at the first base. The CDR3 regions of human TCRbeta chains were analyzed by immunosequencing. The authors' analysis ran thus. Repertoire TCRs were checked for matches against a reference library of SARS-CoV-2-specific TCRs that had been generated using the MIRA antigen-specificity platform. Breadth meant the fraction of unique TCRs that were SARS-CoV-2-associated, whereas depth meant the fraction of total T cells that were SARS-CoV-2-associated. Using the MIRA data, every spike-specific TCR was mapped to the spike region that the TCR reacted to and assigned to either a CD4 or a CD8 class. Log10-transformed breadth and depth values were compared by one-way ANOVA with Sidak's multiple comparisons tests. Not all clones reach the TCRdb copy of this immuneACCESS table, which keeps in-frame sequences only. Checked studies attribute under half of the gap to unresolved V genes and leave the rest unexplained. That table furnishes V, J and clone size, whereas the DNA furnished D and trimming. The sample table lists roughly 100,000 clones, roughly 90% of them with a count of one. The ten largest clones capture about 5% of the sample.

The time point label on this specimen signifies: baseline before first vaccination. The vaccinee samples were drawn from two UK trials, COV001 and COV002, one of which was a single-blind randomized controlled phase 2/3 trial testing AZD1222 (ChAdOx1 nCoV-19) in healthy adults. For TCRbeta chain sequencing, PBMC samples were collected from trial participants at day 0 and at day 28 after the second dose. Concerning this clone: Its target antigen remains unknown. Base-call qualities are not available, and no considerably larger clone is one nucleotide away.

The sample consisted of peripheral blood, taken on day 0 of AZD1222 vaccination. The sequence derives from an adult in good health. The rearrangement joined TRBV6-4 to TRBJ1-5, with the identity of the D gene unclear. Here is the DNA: TGTGCCGCCAGAGATCAGCCCCAGCATTTT. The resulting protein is CAARDQPQHF.